Following are 14 T cell receptor beta chains from one sample sequenced in a study of OX40 agonist ivuxolimab in advanced cancers. The repertoire was sequenced with immunoSEQ multiplex PCR; TCRdb's copy has only in-frame clones and lacks some. This sample has over 50,000 clones, with roughly 85% found just once. This sample comprised CD4+ or CD8+ T cells sorted from blood, obtained in a trial of the OX40 agonist ivuxolimab. These receptor sequences come from an adult with an advanced solid tumor such as melanoma, head and neck, liver or kidney cancer.

The rearrangement uses TRBV7-8 and TRBJ1-3; D unclear. This CDR3 has 17 amino acids. Per germline, CDR1 SGHVS and CDR2 FQNEAQ. The V gene lost 4 bases and the J gene lost 1 base, with 17 bases spanning the gap. This CDR3 is CASSSYRIPASGNTIYF. In DNA, the CDR3 is TGTGCCAGCAGCTCCTACCGGATCCCCGCTTCTGGAAACACCATATATTTT. Drawing the rest from reference TRBV7-8 and TRBJ1-3, the complete variable domain is GAGVSQSPRYKVAKRGQDVALRCDPISGHVSLFWYQQALGQGPEFLTYFQNEAQLDKSGLPSDRFFAERPEGSVSTLKIQRTQQEDSAVYLCASSSYRIPASGNTIYFGEGSWLTVV.

The chain recombines TRBV7-2 with TRBJ2-5, with 7 positions matching TRBD2. The tail of the sequence fits TRBJ2-7 better, so the J call may be wrong. The CDR3 is made up of 16 amino acids. Germline V gene sequence: CDR1 SGHTA, CDR2 FQGNSA. DNA for the CDR3: TGTGCCAGCAGCTTAAACCCCTCCGGGGGAGGGAGCGAGCAGTACTTC. Its protein product is CASSLNPSGGGSEQYF.

The chain uses TRBV5-1 and TRBJ2-2; TRBD2 matches at 9 bases. This CDR3 contains 17 residues. The V and J ends lost 1 base and 5 bases, in that order; junction bases with no gene match: 9. Per germline, CDR1 SGHRS and CDR2 YFSETQ. The CDR3 spells CASSLRVAGAVTGELFF. The CDR3 nucleotides read TGCGCCAGCAGCTTGAGGGTAGCGGGGGCCGTGACCGGGGAGCTGTTTTTT.

CDR3 DNA: TGTGCCAGCACCCCAAGTATCCGCTCTGGAAACACCATATATTTT. It is translated as CASTPSIRSGNTIYF. This sequence joins TRBV6-5 and TRBJ1-3; D unresolved. Per germline, CDR1 MNHEY and CDR2 SVGAGI. The CDR3 spans 15 residues. V lost 7 bases, J lost 0 bases, and 13 bases lay in between.

This clone occurred a few times. The chain combines TRBV7-3 with TRBJ1-6, with 8 bases fitting TRBD1. Germline CDR1 SGHTA, CDR2 FQGTGA. The CDR3 has 16 amino acids. The V and J ends lost 3 bases and 8 bases, in that order; junction bases with no gene match: 9. The CDR3 region is CASSLVAGGADSPLHF. CDR3 nucleotide sequence: TGTGCCAGCAGCTTGGTCGCAGGGGGCGCGGATTCACCCCTCCACTTT.

The V and J genes are TRBV27 and TRBJ2-2; 10 bases line up with TRBD2. Germline CDR1 and CDR2: MNHEY and SMNVEV (reference sequence). This CDR3 contains 18 residues. The V segment lost 3 bases and the J segment 5 bases; nucleotides outside the gene matches: 12. The CDR3 DNA sequence: TGTGCCAGCAGTTTGCGGAGCGGGGGGGCGTCAGGAACCGGGGAGCTGTTTTTT. It specifies CASSLRSGGASGTGELFF.

The chain combines TRBV7-2 with TRBJ1-3, with D possibly matching TRBD1 (5 bases). The CDR3 consists of 14 residues. Germline assignment: CDR1 SGHTA and CDR2 FQGNSA. V was trimmed by 5 bases and J by 4 bases, leaving 12 bases between them. In DNA form, the CDR3 reads TGTGCCAGCAGCCCTCGGGGGGACGGAAACACCATATATTTT. It encodes CASSPRGDGNTIYF.

This rearrangement joins TRBV19 to TRBJ1-5, with D tentatively TRBD1 (5 bases). CDR1 is LNHDA, CDR2 SQIVND, per germline (reference sequence). The V end lost 7 bases, the J end lost 3 bases, and 13 bases lay between the germline ends. The length of the CDR3 is 14 residues. In DNA form, the CDR3 reads TGTGCCAGTAAAGGCAGGGACCTCAATCAGCCCCAGCATTTT. The encoded protein is CASKGRDLNQPQHF.

Comments on this clone: Compared with germline, one end of the junction differs, possibly owing to a read error. V gene TRBV6-6 combines with J gene TRBJ1-6; 7 nucleotides line up with TRBD1. There are 12 residues in the CDR3. Germline CDR1 MNHNY, CDR2 SVGAGI (reference sequence). The CDR3 coding sequence is TGTGCCACCATGGGGGGATTGGGACAGTTGGTCTTT. Translated, it gives CATMGGLGQLVF.

The chain combines TRBV7-6 with TRBJ1-3, with 10 bases aligning to TRBD1. CDR1 SGHVS and CDR2 FNYEAQ come from the germline V gene. The CDR3 runs 17 residues. The V segment lost 5 bases and the J segment 0 bases; nucleotides outside the gene matches: 7. CDR3 in amino acids: CASSLRQGASSGNTIYF. The CDR3 bases are TGTGCCAGCAGCCTCCGACAGGGGGCCAGCTCTGGAAACACCATATATTTT.

On this clone itself: Its ends do not fully match the called genes, so a read error is possible. The chain links TRBV7-8 to TRBJ2-5; the D gene could be TRBD1 or TRBD2 (6 bases each). The CDR3 runs to 13 residues. CDR1 SGHVS and CDR2 FQNEAQ come from the germline V gene. CDR3 bases: TGTGCCAGCAGCTTGGGGAACAGGGAGGCGTTGGACTTC. Its translation is CASSLGNREALDF.

The V and J genes are TRBV7-3 and TRBJ2-2, with a weak D call TRBD1 (6 bases). Germline CDR1 reads SGHTA; CDR2 reads FQGTGA. Trimming removed 5 bases at V and 3 bases at J, with 13 bases between. This CDR3 region has 15 residues. The CDR3 reads CASSEGTYDTGELFF. In DNA, the CDR3 is TGTGCCAGCAGCGAAGGGACATACGACACCGGGGAGCTGTTTTTT.

This clone was counted a single time. CDR3 DNA sequence: TGTGCCAGCAGCCCCTCCAGGGGGAAGTGGCCAGTGGGGAAAAACAATGAGCAGTTCTTC. As protein: CASSPSRGKWPVGKNNEQFF. The genes are TRBV11-3 and TRBJ2-1, with 7 positions matching TRBD1. The CDR3 extends over 20 amino acids. The V gene's germline CDR1 is SGHNT and CDR2 YENEEA. The junction had 24 bases not matched to a gene; V was cut back by 5 bases and J by 5 bases.

This clone occurred once. CDR3 loop: CASSQNGQGYTF. Here the CDR3 DNA reads TGTGCCAGTAGTCAAAATGGGCAAGGCTACACCTTC. V usage is TRBV19 and J usage is TRBJ1-2; no clear D gene. V was shortened by 5 bases and J by 8 bases, with 12 bases between the two germline ends. CDR3 length equals 12 residues. Germline V CDR1 and CDR2: LNHDA, SQIVND (reference sequence).